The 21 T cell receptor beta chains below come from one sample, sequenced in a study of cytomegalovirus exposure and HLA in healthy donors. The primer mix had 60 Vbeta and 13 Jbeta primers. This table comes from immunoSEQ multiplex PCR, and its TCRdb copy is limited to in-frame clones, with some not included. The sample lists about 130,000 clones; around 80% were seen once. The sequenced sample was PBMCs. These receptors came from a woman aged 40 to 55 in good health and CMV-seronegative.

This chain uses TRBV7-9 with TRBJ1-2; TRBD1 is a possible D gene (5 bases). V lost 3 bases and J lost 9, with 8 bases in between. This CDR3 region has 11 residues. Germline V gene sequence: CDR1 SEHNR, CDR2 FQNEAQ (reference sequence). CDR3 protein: CASSFGGSYTF. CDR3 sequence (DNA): TGTGCCAGCAGCTTTGGGGGGAGCTACACCTTC.

CDR3 DNA sequence: TGTGCCAGTAGTACTATGACATACCAAGAGACCCAGTACTTC. Its protein product is CASSTMTYQETQYF. This chain connects TRBV19 to TRBJ2-5; D remains ambiguous. The V gene's germline CDR1 is LNHDA and CDR2 SQIVND (reference sequence). V lost 4 bases and J 0 bases, leaving 9 bases between the germline ends. The CDR3 totals 14 residues.

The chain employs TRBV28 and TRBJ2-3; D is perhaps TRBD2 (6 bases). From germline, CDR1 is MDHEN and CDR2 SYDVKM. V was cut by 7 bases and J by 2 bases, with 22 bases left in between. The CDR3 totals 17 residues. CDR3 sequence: CASNERPGTDFTDTQYF. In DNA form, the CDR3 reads TGTGCCAGCAATGAAAGACCCGGGACTGACTTCACAGATACGCAGTATTTT.

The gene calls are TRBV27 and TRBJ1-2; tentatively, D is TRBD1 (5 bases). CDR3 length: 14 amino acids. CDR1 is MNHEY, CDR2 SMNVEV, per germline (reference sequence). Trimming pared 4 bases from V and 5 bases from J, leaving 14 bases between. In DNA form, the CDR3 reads TGTGCCAGCAGTTCCCTGGGAGGGGAATATGGCTACACCTTC. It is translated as CASSSLGGEYGYTF.

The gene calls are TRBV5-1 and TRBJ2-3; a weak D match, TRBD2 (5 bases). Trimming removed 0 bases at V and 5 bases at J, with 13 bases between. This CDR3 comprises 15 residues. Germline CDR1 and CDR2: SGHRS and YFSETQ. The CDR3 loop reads CASSLEVRAEDTQYF. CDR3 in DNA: TGCGCCAGCAGCTTGGAGGTGAGGGCGGAAGATACGCAGTATTTT.

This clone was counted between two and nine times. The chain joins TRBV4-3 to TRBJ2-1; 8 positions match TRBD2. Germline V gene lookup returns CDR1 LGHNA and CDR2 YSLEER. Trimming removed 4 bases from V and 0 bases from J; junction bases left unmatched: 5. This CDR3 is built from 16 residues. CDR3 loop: CASSPGGGASYNEQFF. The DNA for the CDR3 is TGCGCCAGCAGCCCCGGGGGGGGCGCCTCCTACAATGAGCAGTTCTTC.

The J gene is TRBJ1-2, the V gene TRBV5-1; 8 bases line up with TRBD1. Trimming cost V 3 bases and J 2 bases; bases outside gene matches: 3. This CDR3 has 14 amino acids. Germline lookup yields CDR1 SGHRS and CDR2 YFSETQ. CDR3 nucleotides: TGCGCCAGCAGCTCCCAGGGGGCCAACTATGGCTACACCTTC. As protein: CASSSQGANYGYTF.

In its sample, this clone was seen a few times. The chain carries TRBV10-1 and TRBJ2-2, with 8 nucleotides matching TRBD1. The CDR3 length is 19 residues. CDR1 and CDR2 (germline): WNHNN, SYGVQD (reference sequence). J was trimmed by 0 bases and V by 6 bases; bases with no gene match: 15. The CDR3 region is CASRETRQGRGANTGELFF. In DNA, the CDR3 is TGCGCCAGCAGAGAGACTAGACAGGGGCGGGGTGCGAACACCGGGGAGCTGTTTTTT.

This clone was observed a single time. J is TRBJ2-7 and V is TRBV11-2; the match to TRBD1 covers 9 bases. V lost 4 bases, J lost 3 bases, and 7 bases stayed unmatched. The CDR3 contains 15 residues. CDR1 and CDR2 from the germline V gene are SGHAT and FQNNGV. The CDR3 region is CASSSEGTGLYEQYF. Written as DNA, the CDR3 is TGTGCCAGCAGCTCAGAAGGGACAGGGCTCTACGAGCAGTACTTC.

The CDR3, as DNA: TGTGCCAGCAGTTTAAGCGGATACTACAATGAGCAGTTCTTC. This sequence encodes CASSLSGYYNEQFF. This sequence joins TRBV27 and TRBJ2-1, with a tentative D call TRBD2 (5 bases). V lost 2 bases and J lost 3, with 8 bases in between. The CDR3 sequence is 14 residues long. The germline gives CDR1 MNHEY, CDR2 SMNVEV (reference sequence).

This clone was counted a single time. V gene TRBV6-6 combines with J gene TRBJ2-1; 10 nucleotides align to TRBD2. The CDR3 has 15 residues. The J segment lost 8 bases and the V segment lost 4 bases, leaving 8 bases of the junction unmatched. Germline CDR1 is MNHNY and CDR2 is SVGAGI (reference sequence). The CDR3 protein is CASSSLAGVTDEQFF. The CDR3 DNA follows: TGTGCCAGCAGTTCTCTAGCGGGGGTTACGGATGAGCAGTTCTTC.

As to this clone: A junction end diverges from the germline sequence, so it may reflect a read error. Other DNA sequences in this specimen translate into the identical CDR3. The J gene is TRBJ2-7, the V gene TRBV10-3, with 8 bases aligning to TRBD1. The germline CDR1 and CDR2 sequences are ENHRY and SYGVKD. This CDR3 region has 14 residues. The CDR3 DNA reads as TGTGCCATCAGTTCGCCGGGACAGGCCTACGAACAGTACTTC. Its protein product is CAISSPGQAYEQYF.

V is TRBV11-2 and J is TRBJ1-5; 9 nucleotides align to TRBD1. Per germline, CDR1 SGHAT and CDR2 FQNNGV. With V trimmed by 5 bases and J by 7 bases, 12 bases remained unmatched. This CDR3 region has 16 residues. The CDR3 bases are TGTGCCAGCAGCCTCCCCGGGGGACAGGGTTGGCAGCCCCAGCATTTT. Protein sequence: CASSLPGGQGWQPQHF.

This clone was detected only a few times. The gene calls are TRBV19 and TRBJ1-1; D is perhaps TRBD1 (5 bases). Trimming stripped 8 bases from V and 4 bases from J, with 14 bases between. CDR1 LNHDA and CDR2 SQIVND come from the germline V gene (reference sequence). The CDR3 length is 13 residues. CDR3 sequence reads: CASRGAGTTEAFF. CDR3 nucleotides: TGTGCCAGTCGAGGGGCGGGGACCACTGAAGCTTTCTTT. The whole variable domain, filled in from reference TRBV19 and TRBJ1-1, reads DGGITQSPKYLFRKEGQNVTLSCEQNLNHDAMYWYRQDPGQGLRLIYYSQIVNDFQKGDIAEGYSVSREKKESFPLTVTSAQKNPTAFYLCASRGAGTTEAFFGQGTRLTVV.

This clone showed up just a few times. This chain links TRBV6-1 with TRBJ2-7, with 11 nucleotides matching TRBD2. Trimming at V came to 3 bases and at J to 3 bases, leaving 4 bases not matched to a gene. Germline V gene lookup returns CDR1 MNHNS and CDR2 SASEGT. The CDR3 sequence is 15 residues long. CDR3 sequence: CASSETLAGVYEQYF. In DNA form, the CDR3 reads TGTGCCAGCAGTGAGACACTAGCGGGAGTCTACGAGCAGTACTTC.

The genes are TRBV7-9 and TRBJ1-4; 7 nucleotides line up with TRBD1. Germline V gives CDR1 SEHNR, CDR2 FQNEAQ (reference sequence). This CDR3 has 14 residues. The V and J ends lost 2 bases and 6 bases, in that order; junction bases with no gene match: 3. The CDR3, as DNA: TGTGCCAGCAGCTTAATAGGGACAGATGAAAAACTGTTTTTT. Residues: CASSLIGTDEKLFF.

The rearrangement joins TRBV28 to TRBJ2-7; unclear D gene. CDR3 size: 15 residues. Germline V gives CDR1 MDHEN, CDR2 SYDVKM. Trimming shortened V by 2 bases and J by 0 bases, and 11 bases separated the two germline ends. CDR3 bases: TGTGCCAGCAGTTTACACTCAGCGACCTCCTACGAGCAGTACTTC. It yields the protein CASSLHSATSYEQYF.

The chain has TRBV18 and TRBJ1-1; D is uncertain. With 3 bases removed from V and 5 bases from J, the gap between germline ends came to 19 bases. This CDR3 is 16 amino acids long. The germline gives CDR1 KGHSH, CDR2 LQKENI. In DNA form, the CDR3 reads TGTGCCAGCTCACCTGAGACCTTGGACGGCGGGACTGAAGCTTTCTTT. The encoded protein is CASSPETLDGGTEAFF.

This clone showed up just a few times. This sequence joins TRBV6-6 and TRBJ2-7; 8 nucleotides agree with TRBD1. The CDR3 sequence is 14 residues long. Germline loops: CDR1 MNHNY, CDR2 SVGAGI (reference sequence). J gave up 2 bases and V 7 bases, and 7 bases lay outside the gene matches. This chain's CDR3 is CASMKTGAPYEQYF. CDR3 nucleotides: TGTGCCAGCATGAAGACAGGGGCCCCCTACGAGCAGTACTTC.

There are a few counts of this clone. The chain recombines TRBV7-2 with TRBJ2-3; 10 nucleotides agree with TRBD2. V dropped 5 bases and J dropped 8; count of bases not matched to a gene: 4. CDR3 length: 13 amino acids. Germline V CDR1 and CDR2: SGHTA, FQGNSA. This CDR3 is CASSPIAGGTQYF. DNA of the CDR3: TGTGCCAGCAGCCCCATAGCGGGGGGTACGCAGTATTTT.

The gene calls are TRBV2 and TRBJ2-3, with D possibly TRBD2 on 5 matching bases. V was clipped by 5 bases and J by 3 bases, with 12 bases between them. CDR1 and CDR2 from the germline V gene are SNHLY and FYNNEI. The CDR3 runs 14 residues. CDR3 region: CASSWAAVTDTQYF. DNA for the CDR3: TGTGCCAGCAGTTGGGCAGCGGTTACAGATACGCAGTATTTT. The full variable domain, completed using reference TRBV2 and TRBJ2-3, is EPEVTQTPSHQVTQMGQEVILRCVPISNHLYFYWYRQILGQKVEFLVSFYNNEISEKSEIFDDQFSVERPDGSNFTLKIRSTKLEDSAMYFCASSWAAVTDTQYFGPGTRLTVL.